At least ten counts were recorded for the clone carrying this TCR beta chain. The antigen is undetermined. This sample was taken from a study of T cells in Graves' hyperthyroidism and ophthalmopathy. Findings and caveats of the study: Ophthalmopathy cases were set apart from stable hyperthyroidism by a 13 V-J model.

The CDR3 has 15 amino acids. CDR1 is LGHDT, CDR2 YNNKEL, per germline (reference sequence). Trimming removed 4 bases from V and 7 bases from J; junction bases left unmatched: 6. RNA transcripts served as the template for amplifying TCR beta CDR3 regions. Carried out on the TCR CDR3, a first-round RT-PCR used the HTBI primer set. Via MiXCR, TCRdb re-called the multiplex PCR reads, giving one row per CDR3 protein. The sample has some 270,000 distinct CDR3 sequences, almost 25% seen once. Sequenced: blood. This receptor was identified in a woman in her forties with Graves' ophthalmopathy. This chain joins TRBV3-1 and TRBJ2-2, with 10 bases lining up with TRBD1. The CDR3 spells CASSPDRGLGGELFF. The CDR3, as DNA: TGTGCCAGCAGCCCGGACAGGGGGTTAGGCGGGGAGCTGTTTTTT.